Listed here are 9 T cell receptor beta chains from one sample, sequenced in a study of blood T cell repertoires in COVID-19. This table comes from immunoSEQ multiplex PCR, and its TCRdb copy is limited to in-frame clones, with some not included. The sample has more than 300,000 clones, 88% seen once. Sequencing used peripheral blood. The receptors shown here come from a woman in her 70s with COVID-19, enrolled during active disease.

The chain recombines TRBV15 with TRBJ2-5; tentatively, D is TRBD2 (5 bases). Between the trimmed V and J ends, which lost 0 bases and 7 bases, there was a span of 21 bases. Germline V gene lookup returns CDR1 LNHNV and CDR2 YYDKDF (reference sequence). The CDR3 length is 17 residues. The CDR3 is CATSRERDPLGSGTQYF. CDR3 in DNA: TGTGCCACCAGCAGAGAAAGGGATCCACTAGGTTCGGGGACCCAGTACTTC.

This rearrangement joins TRBV2 to TRBJ2-2, with D possibly matching TRBD1 (5 bases). The CDR3 runs to 13 residues. V was pared by 6 bases and J by 6 bases, with 11 bases between. Germline-derived CDR1 and CDR2 are SNHLY and FYNNEI. The CDR3 sequence is CASSGTGSGELFF. The CDR3 DNA is TGTGCCAGCAGCGGTACAGGTTCCGGGGAGCTGTTTTTT.

V usage is TRBV6-6 and J usage is TRBJ1-2; D possibly corresponds to TRBD1 (5 bases). V was clipped by 2 bases and J by 0 bases, with 7 bases between them. The CDR3 consists of 14 residues. CDR1 MNHNY and CDR2 SVGAGI come from the germline V gene (reference sequence). The CDR3 region has the DNA TGTGCCAGCAGTTACGGGACTGCTAACTATGGCTACACCTTC. As protein: CASSYGTANYGYTF.

The genes are TRBV7-2 and TRBJ2-2, with 12 nucleotides matching TRBD2. Germline V gives CDR1 SGHTA, CDR2 FQGNSA. The CDR3 spans 15 residues. Trimming took 4 bases from V and 4 from J; bases not matched to a gene: 1. The CDR3 sequence: CASSSTSGGTGELFF. The DNA for the CDR3 is TGTGCCAGCAGCTCGACTAGCGGGGGCACCGGGGAGCTGTTTTTT.

This clone was seen only once. The same CDR3 is also encoded by other DNA sequences in this sample. The genes are TRBV29-1 and TRBJ1-2; maybe TRBD1 (6 bases). V shed 6 bases and J shed 4 bases, with 6 bases lying between them. The CDR3 loop spans 10 amino acids. Per the germline V gene, CDR1 is SQVTM and CDR2 is ANQGSEA. CDR3 in DNA: TGCAGCGTGGACAGCTATGGCTACACCTTC. Translating it yields CSVDSYGYTF.

Of note for this clone: Other DNA sequences of this sample code for an identical CDR3. This chain links TRBV7-2 with TRBJ1-3, with D unresolved. Germline values: CDR1 SGHTA, CDR2 FQGNSA. The CDR3 is 13 amino acids. V shed 2 bases and J shed 4 bases, with 6 bases lying between them. The CDR3: CASSLNTGNTIYF. CDR3 sequence (DNA): TGTGCCAGCAGCTTAAACACCGGAAACACCATATATTTT.

The chain joins TRBV21-1 to TRBJ2-1; TRBD2, the D gene given by the table, was not confirmed from the DNA. TRBV21-1 is annotated as a pseudogene. The CDR3 has 16 residues. The CDR3 here is CASSKGTAGGNNEQFF. The CDR3 DNA reads as TGTGCCAGCAGCAAAGGAACAGCGGGGGGAAACAATGAGCAGTTCTTC.

The chain uses TRBV5-6 and TRBJ1-1; a possible D gene is TRBD1 (6 bases). Germline loops: CDR1 SGHDT, CDR2 YYEEEE. Trimming took off 3 bases at V and 4 bases at J, with 10 bases between the two ends. CDR3 size: 13 residues. CDR3 amino acids: CASSWGGRTEAFF. CDR3 sequence (DNA): TGTGCCAGCAGCTGGGGGGGCCGCACTGAAGCTTTCTTT.

This chain links TRBV2 with TRBJ1-2, with D possibly matching TRBD1 (5 bases). This CDR3 has 15 residues. Trimming removed 8 bases at V and 0 bases at J, with 16 bases between. Per the germline V gene, CDR1 is SNHLY and CDR2 is FYNNEI. The CDR3 region is CASSKAEGTNYGYTF. The CDR3 nucleotides are TGTGCCAGCTCCAAGGCGGAGGGGACTAACTATGGCTACACCTTC.